This T cell receptor beta chain originates from a study of blood T cell repertoires in COVID-19. About the research overall: Samples came from the United States, Italy and Spain, spanning acute and convalescent COVID-19.

The assay was immunoSEQ multiplex PCR, and TCRdb's table has in-frame clones only and misses some. This sample carries under 300,000 clones, approximately 86% of them seen once, and the ten largest clones take 3.6%. The CDR3 loop spans 18 amino acids. CDR1 LNHNV and CDR2 YYDKDF come from the germline V gene (reference sequence). Trimming cost V 0 bases and J 2 bases; bases outside gene matches: 9. The sequenced sample consisted of peripheral blood. This chain links TRBV15 with TRBJ1-3, with 8 bases matching TRBD1. The TCR comes from a man aged 18 to 30 with active or convalescent COVID-19. As DNA, the CDR3 is TGTGCCACCAGCAGAGATTTTACAGGGGGATCGACTGGAAACACCATATATTTT. Translated: CATSRDFTGGSTGNTIYF. Full variable domain (remainder filled in from reference TRBV15 and TRBJ1-3): DAMVIQNPRYQVTQFGKPVTLSCSQTLNHNVMYWYQQKSSQAPKLLFHYYDKDFNNEADTPDNFQSRRPNTSFCFLDIRSPGLGDTAMYLCATSRDFTGGSTGNTIYFGEGSWLTVV.